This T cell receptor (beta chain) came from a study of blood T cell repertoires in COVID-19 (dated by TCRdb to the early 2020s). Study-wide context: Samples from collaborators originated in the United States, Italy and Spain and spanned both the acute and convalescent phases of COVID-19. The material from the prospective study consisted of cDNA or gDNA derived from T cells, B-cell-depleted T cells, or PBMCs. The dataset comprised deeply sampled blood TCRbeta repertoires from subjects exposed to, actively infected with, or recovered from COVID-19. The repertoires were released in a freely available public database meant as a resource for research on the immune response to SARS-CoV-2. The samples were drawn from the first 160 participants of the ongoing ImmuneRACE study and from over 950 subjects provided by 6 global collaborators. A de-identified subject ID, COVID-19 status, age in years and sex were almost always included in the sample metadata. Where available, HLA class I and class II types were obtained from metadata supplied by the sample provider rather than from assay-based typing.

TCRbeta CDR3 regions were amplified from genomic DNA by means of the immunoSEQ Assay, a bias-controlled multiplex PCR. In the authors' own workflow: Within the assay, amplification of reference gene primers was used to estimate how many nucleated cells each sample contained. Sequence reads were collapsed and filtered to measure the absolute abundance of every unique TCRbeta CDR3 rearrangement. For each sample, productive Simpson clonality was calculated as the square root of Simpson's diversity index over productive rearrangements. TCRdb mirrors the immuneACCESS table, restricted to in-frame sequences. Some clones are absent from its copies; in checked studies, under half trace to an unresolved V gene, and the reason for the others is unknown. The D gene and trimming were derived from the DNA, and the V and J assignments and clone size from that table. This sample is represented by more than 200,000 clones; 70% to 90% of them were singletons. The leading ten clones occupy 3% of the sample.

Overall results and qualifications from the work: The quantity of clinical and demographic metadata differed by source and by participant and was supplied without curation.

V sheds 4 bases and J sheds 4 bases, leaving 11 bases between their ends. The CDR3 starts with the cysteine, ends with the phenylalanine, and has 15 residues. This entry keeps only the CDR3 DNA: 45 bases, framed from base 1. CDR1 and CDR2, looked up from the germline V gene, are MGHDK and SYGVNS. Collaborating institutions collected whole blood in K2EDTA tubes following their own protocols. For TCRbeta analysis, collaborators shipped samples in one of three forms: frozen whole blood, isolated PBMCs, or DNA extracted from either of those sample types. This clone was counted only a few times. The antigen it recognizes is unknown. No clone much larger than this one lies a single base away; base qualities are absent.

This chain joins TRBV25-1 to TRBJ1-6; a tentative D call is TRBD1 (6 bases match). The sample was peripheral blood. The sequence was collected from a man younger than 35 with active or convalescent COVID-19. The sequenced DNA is TGTGCCAGCAGTGCAGGACAGATTTATAATTCACCCCTCCACTTT. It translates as CASSAGQIYNSPLHF.